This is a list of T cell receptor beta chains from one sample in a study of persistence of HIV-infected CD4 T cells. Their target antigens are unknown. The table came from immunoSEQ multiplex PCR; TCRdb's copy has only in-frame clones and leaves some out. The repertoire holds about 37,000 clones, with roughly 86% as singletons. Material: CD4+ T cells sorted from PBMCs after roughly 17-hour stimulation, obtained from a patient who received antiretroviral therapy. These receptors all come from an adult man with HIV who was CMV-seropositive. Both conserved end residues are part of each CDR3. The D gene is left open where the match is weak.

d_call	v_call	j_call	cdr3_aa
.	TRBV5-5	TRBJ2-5	CASSNRGLETQYF
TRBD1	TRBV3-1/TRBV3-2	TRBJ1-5	CASSQGQDNQPQHF
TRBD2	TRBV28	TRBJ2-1	CASSSFSGGAYNEQFF
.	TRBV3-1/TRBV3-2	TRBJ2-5	CASSQVAIIGTQYF
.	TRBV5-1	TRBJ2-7	CASSLDGSFEQYF
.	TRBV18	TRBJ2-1	CASSPAGTPNEQFF
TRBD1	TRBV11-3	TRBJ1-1	CASSGRTGNTEAFF
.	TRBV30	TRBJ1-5	CAWSAGGSNQPQHF
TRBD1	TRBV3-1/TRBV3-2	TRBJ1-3	CASSPRQGVTIYF
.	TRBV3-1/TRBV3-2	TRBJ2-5	CASSQGGADQETQYF
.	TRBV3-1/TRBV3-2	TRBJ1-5	CASSPEGYQPQHF
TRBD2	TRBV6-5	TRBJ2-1	CASSFPAGRGVNEQFF
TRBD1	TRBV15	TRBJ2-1	CATSRAGQGALLYNEQFF
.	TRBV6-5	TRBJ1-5	CASSYSIQVQPQHF
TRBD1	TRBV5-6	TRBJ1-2	CASSQGAGYGYTF
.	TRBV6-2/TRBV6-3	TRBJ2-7	CASSPGTPPLEQYF
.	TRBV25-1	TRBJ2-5	CASSELARAQRGETQYF
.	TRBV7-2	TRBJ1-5	CASSWWSNQPQHF
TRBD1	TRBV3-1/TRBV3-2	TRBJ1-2	CASSQGGTAGGYGYTF
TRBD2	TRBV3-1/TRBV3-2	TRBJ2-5	CASSRPEGLGETQYF
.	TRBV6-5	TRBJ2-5	CASSYSRLQETQYF
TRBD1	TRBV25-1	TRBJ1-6	CASISTGVNSPLHF